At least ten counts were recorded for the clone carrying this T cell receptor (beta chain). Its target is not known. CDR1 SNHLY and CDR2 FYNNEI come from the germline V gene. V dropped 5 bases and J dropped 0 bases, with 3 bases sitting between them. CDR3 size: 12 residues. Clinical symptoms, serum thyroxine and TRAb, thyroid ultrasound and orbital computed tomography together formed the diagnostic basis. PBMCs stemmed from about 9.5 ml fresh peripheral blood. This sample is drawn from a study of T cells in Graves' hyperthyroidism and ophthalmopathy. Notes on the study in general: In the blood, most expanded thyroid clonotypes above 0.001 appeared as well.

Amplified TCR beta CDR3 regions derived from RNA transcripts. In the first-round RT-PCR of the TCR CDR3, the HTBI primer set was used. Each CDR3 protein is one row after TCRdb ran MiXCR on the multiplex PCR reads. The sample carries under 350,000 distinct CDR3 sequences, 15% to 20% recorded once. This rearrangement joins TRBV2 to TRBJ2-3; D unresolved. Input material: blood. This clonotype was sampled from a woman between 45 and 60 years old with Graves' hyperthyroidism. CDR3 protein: CASSTSTDTQYF. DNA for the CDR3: TGTGCCAGCAGTACTAGCACAGATACGCAGTATTTT.